This T cell receptor beta chain was obtained from a study of identical twins. The cDNA had a unique molecular identifier and a template-switch universal primer site. TCRdb reprocessed the 5' RACE reads with MiXCR, giving one entry per CDR3 protein. The repertoire includes 200,000 to 250,000 distinct CDR3 sequences, less than 8% of them detected once, and roughly 2% sits in the top ten. Germline V gives CDR1 SGHKS, CDR2 YYEKEE (reference sequence). Trimming removed 2 bases from V and 2 bases from J; junction bases left unmatched: 11. CDR3 length: 18 residues. This sample was shared with a second study, whose subject was yellow fever vaccine responses in identical twins.

Sequencing was performed on memory (CD45RO+) T cells sorted from blood. This receptor was obtained from a woman between 18 and 29 years old in good health. This chain connects TRBV5-5 to TRBJ2-7; TRBD2 matches 12 bases. Written as DNA, the CDR3 is TGTGCCAGCAGCTTTGACACACTGACTAGCGGGGGAACCTACGAGCAGTACTTC. Its translation is CASSFDTLTSGGTYEQYF.